Below, 2 T cell receptor beta chains from the same sample are listed, as sequenced in a study of cytomegalovirus exposure and HLA in healthy donors (dated by TCRdb to about 2017). Receptor libraries were prepared by the immunoSEQ multiplex PCR assay. For the multiplex PCR, a mixture combining 60 forward primers for TCR Vbeta segments and 13 reverse primers for TCR Jbeta segments was used. In TCRdb, the immuneACCESS table is reduced to in-frame sequences with V and J assigned. These tables do not hold every clone; where another copy was compared, an unresolved V gene accounts for under half, and the others remain unexplained. Across this sample there are about 130,000 clones, with 80% seen only once. The ten top clones hold approximately 1.3% of the sample. The sample comprised PBMCs. The receptors stem from a female donor in good health and CMV-seronegative.

In its sample, this clone was seen a few times. The chain carries TRBV14 and TRBJ2-1; TRBD2 is a possible D gene (5 bases). Trimming removed 5 bases at V and 6 bases at J, with 20 bases between. The CDR3 spans 16 residues. Germline CDR1 is SGHDN and CDR2 is FVKESK. As DNA, the CDR3 is TGTGCCAGCAGCGCCCAACTAGGGCGGCCCGGCAATGAGCAGTTCTTC. This sequence encodes CASSAQLGRPGNEQFF.

This chain connects TRBV7-3 to TRBJ2-1, with D perhaps matching TRBD2 (6 bases). CDR1 and CDR2 from the germline V gene are SGHTA and FQGTGA. The CDR3 loop spans 16 amino acids. Trimming left V 3 bases short and J 0 bases short, with 12 bases between. CDR3 in DNA: TGTGCCAGCAGCTTGATAGCGGAAAGCTCCTACAATGAGCAGTTCTTC. The encoded protein is CASSLIAESSYNEQFF.